This T cell receptor (beta chain) comes out of a study of blood T cells in healthy people across ages. The CDR3 is made up of 14 amino acids. Per the germline V gene, CDR1 is SQVTM and CDR2 is ANQGSEA. V lost 0 bases and J 6 bases, leaving 14 bases between the germline ends. A few counts support this clonotype. Next came a second PCR, run for about 7 to 12 cycles, which used a sample-barcoded 5' primer along with a J-beta primer mix. MiXCR, run by TCRdb on the 5' RACE reads, gives a single entry per CDR3 protein. This table has some 760,000 distinct CDR3 sequences, 25% appearing once. Those donating, healthy Caucasian individuals from Russia, were aged roughly 6 to 95. These data also formed part of another study, on T cells of mothers and their children. This second study says: Study donors consisted of a few healthy Caucasian mothers and their six children. A primer called M1S, used in the second PCR, added sample barcodes and 2-4 random nucleotides.

The receptor was derived from a boy aged 5-17 years in good health. Sample: blood. The chain is built from TRBV29-1 and TRBJ2-5; D is uncertain. CDR3 in amino acids: CSVEDNPNAQTQYF. Here the CDR3 DNA reads TGCAGCGTTGAAGATAACCCGAATGCCCAGACCCAGTACTTC.